Following are 28 T cell receptor beta chains from one sample sequenced in a study of read filtering for tumor transcriptome and immune sequencing. This library used roughly 400 ng RNA and molecular barcoded adaptors spanning alpha/delta and beta/gamma chains. TCRdb redid the calling of the reads with MiXCR, one entry per CDR3 protein. This table has 43,000 or so distinct CDR3 sequences, approximately 12% appearing once. The source material was a population of CD138-negative cells sorted from bone marrow. These receptors were obtained from a donor aged 40 or over with multiple myeloma.

Many counts were recorded for this clonotype. The chain uses TRBV6-1 and TRBJ2-1; 14 nucleotides line up with TRBD2. Germline V gene sequence: CDR1 MNHNS, CDR2 SASEGT. Trimming took 6 bases from V and 3 from J; bases not matched to a gene: 4. The CDR3 length is 16 residues. In DNA, the CDR3 is TGTGCCAGCAGCTTGACTAGCGGGAGGGTCTACAATGAGCAGTTCTTC. Translating gives CASSLTSGRVYNEQFF.

This clonotype was seen repeatedly, ten times or more. This chain links TRBV2 with TRBJ1-4; 9 bases match TRBD1. The germline gives CDR1 SNHLY, CDR2 FYNNEI. V trimming: 3 bases; J trimming: 7 bases; junction bases outside the gene matches: 3. The CDR3 is 14 amino acids. The CDR3 nucleotides are TGTGCCAGCAGTGATGACAGGGGGTCTGAAAAACTGTTTTTT. This codes for CASSDDRGSEKLFF.

Points on this clonotype: A single base is all that separates this from a far larger clone, so a read error is likely. The chain links TRBV6-5 to TRBJ2-1; TRBD2 aligns across 10 bases. Germline V gives CDR1 MNHEY, CDR2 SVGAGI. This CDR3 region has 16 residues. CDR3 in DNA: TGTGCCGGCAGCCCCGAATCCACTAGCGGGATGGGCGAGCAGTTCTTC. It translates to CAGSPESTSGMGEQFF.

This clonotype was picked up many times. V and J are TRBV7-8 and TRBJ1-1, with D possibly matching TRBD1 (6 bases). This CDR3 has 14 residues. The germline gives CDR1 SGHVS, CDR2 FQNEAQ. Trimming pared 5 bases from V and 4 bases from J, leaving 14 bases between. DNA for the CDR3: TGTGCCAGCAGCGCCTACAGGGCGGCCACTGAAGCTTTCTTT. Amino acids: CASSAYRAATEAFF.

V gene TRBV5-1 combines with J gene TRBJ2-7, with 11 nucleotides matching TRBD1. CDR3 length: 16 amino acids. V was pared by 0 bases and J by 6 bases, with 8 bases of the junction left unmatched. CDR1 and CDR2 from the germline V gene are SGHRS and YFSETQ. CDR3 protein: CASSLDVGQGAGEQYF. For the CDR3, the DNA is TGCGCCAGCAGCTTGGATGTTGGACAGGGGGCTGGCGAGCAGTACTTC. Drawing the rest from reference TRBV5-1 and TRBJ2-7, the complete variable domain is KAGVTQTPRYLIKTRGQQVTLSCSPISGHRSVSWYQQTPGQGLQFLFEYFSETQRNKGNFPGRFSGRQFSNSRSEMNVSTLELGDSALYLCASSLDVGQGAGEQYFGPGTRLTVT.

In this sample, this clonotype turned up a few times. One base away lies a much larger clone, so this may be a sequencing read error. This rearrangement joins TRBV5-1 to TRBJ2-1, with D unclear. Germline CDR1 is SGHRS and CDR2 is YFSETQ. CDR3 length: 12 amino acids. The V end lost 4 bases, the J end lost 7 bases, and 9 bases lay between the germline ends. The CDR3 spells CASSPSWNEQFF. The CDR3 nucleotides read TGCGCCAGCAGCCCCAGCTGGAATGAGCAGTTCTTC.

This clonotype was found many times. CDR3 residues: CSARGGQNSNQPQHF. The CDR3 DNA is TGCAGTGCTAGGGGGGGACAGAATAGCAATCAGCCCCAGCATTTT. The J gene is TRBJ1-5, the V gene TRBV20-1, with 7 bases that match TRBD1. The germline V gene encodes CDR1 DFQATT and CDR2 SNEGSKA (reference sequence). Trimming at V came to 3 bases and at J to 0 bases, leaving 5 bases not matched to a gene. This CDR3 is built from 15 residues.

For the CDR3, the DNA is TGCATCGCCTGGGATTCGGGTTACAATGAGCAGTTCTTC. Amino acid sequence: CIAWDSGYNEQFF. The chain recombines TRBV29-1 with TRBJ2-1; D call uncertain. Germline V gene lookup returns CDR1 SQVTM and CDR2 ANQGSEA. This CDR3 spans 13 amino acids.

This clonotype was observed many times. J is TRBJ2-7 and V is TRBV7-9; 7 nucleotides align to TRBD2. Germline CDR1 and CDR2: SEHNR and FQNEAQ (reference sequence). V was pared by 4 bases and J by 3 bases, with 6 bases of the junction left unmatched. This CDR3 is 14 amino acids long. The chain's CDR3 is CASSSLGGVYEQYF. For the CDR3, the DNA is TGTGCCAGCAGCTCCCTGGGAGGGGTCTACGAGCAGTACTTC.

This clonotype has ten or more counts. CDR3 sequence (DNA): TGTGCCAGCAGTCCTATCGGACCCAATGAGCAGTTCTTC. Its protein product is CASSPIGPNEQFF. The rearrangement uses TRBV12-3 or TRBV12-4 and TRBJ2-1; D is unresolved. The CDR3 contains 13 residues. Trimming left V 5 bases short and J 6 bases short, with 11 bases between.

This clonotype came up many times. This sequence joins TRBV20-1 and TRBJ2-7; the match to TRBD2 covers 8 bases. The CDR3 sequence is 12 residues long. The J segment lost 4 bases and the V segment lost 3 bases, leaving 2 bases of the junction unmatched. Germline loops: CDR1 DFQATT, CDR2 SNEGSKA (reference sequence). The CDR3 DNA reads as TGCAGTGCTAGCGGGAGGGCTTACGAGCAGTACTTC. Its translation: CSASGRAYEQYF.

This clonotype occurred many times. V usage is TRBV30 and J usage is TRBJ2-1; 7 nucleotides match TRBD2. The V and J ends lost 2 bases and 7 bases, in that order; junction bases with no gene match: 11. The CDR3 has 15 amino acids. Germline V gene lookup returns CDR1 GTSNPN and CDR2 SVGIG (reference sequence). Here the CDR3 reads CAWSRGRPAQNEQFF. The CDR3 DNA follows: TGTGCCTGGAGTCGCGGGAGACCCGCACAGAATGAGCAGTTCTTC.

This clonotype was counted a few times. The junction does not match germline at one end; this may be a read error. This chain links TRBV11-3 with TRBJ2-1; possibly TRBD1 for D (5 bases). Looked up from germline, CDR1 is SGHNT and CDR2 is YENEEA. This CDR3 contains 17 residues. As DNA, the CDR3 is TGTGCCAGCAGCTTAAAACTTGACAGTCGCTCCTACAATGAGCGGTTCTTC. Amino acid sequence: CASSLKLDSRSYNERFF.

This clonotype was recorded many times. The junction does not match germline at one end; this may be a read error. The rearrangement joins TRBV3-1 to TRBJ2-7; D is unclear. CDR1 is LGHDT, CDR2 YNNKEL, per germline (reference sequence). The CDR3 contains 13 residues. CDR3 coding DNA: TGTGCCAGCAGCAAAGAGCACCCCTACGAGCAGTACTTC. Translation: CASSKEHPYEQYF.

This clonotype was counted at least ten times. The J gene is TRBJ2-3, the V gene TRBV24-1; TRBD2 aligns across 10 bases. The junction had 2 bases not matched to a gene; V was cut back by 2 bases and J by 4 bases. This CDR3 region has 15 residues. Germline V lookup: CDR1 KGHDR, CDR2 SFDVKD. The CDR3 reads CATSDSLAGADTQYF. The DNA of the CDR3 is TGTGCCACCAGTGATTCGCTAGCGGGAGCAGATACGCAGTATTTT.

The chain employs TRBV20-1 and TRBJ2-2; D possibly corresponds to TRBD1 (6 bases). The V gene lost 6 bases and the J gene lost 5 bases, with 16 bases spanning the gap. CDR3 size: 14 residues. The germline gives CDR1 DFQATT, CDR2 SNEGSKA (reference sequence). CDR3 sequence reads: CSAQWVTGTGELFF. CDR3 DNA: TGCAGTGCCCAGTGGGTTACAGGGACCGGGGAGCTGTTTTTT.

This clonotype came up many times. The rearrangement uses TRBV20-1 and TRBJ2-1; D is ambiguous. The CDR3 sequence is 15 residues long. Per germline, CDR1 DFQATT and CDR2 SNEGSKA (reference sequence). V lost 2 bases and J lost 6, with 17 bases in between. CDR3 sequence (DNA): TGCAGTGCTAGAAGAGGAGAAAGCCCAGCCAATGAGCAGTTCTTC. Protein sequence: CSARRGESPANEQFF.

Note on this clonotype: A much larger clone sits a single nucleotide away, making a read error possible. The chain is built from TRBV7-8 and TRBJ2-2, with TRBD2 matching 7 bases. The CDR3 is 18 residues long. Germline CDR1 is SGHVS and CDR2 is FQNEAQ. In DNA form, the CDR3 reads TGTGCCAGCGGCTTAGATTGGGTGCGGGAGCGGAACACCGGGGAGCTGTTTTTT. This sequence encodes CASGLDWVRERNTGELFF.

The sample holds many counts of this clonotype. J is TRBJ2-5 and V is TRBV5-5, with 8 positions matching TRBD1. In germline, CDR1 is SGHKS, CDR2 YYEKEE (reference sequence). The V segment lost 6 bases and the J segment 2 bases; nucleotides outside the gene matches: 9. CDR3 size: 15 residues. The CDR3 region has the DNA TGTGCCAGCAACCACCAGACAGGGGATCAAGAGACCCAGTACTTC. It translates to CASNHQTGDQETQYF.

This clonotype was counted many times. The rearrangement links TRBV5-6 to TRBJ2-2, with TRBD1 identical over 7 bases. There are 17 residues in the CDR3. CDR1 and CDR2 (germline): SGHDT, YYEEEE. V gave up 4 bases and J gave up 2 bases; unmatched junction bases: 11. In DNA form, the CDR3 reads TGTGCCAGCAGCAATTCCCGGGACAGTTATAACACCGGGGAGCTGTTTTTT. It yields the protein CASSNSRDSYNTGELFF.

This clonotype was seen many times. This chain uses TRBV20-1 with TRBJ2-7, with unresolved D. This CDR3 spans 13 amino acids. Trimming shortened V by 6 bases and J by 0 bases, and 12 bases separated the two germline ends. Germline V gene data show CDR1 as DFQATT and CDR2 as SNEGSKA (reference sequence). As DNA, the CDR3 is TGCAGTGCAGAGAAGAAGAGCTCCTACGAGCAGTACTTC. It is translated as CSAEKKSSYEQYF.

Many counts were recorded for this clonotype. The chain employs TRBV27 and TRBJ2-1; 12 bases align to TRBD2. The CDR3 is 16 residues long. The V gene's germline CDR1 is MNHEY and CDR2 SMNVEV (reference sequence). J was trimmed by 7 bases and V by 3 bases; bases with no gene match: 7. DNA of the CDR3: TGTGCCAGCAGTTTTGAGACTAGCGGGAGAAGGAATGAGCAGTTCTTC. Protein: CASSFETSGRRNEQFF.

Comment on this clonotype: The CDR3 does not close with the conserved phenylalanine or tryptophan, likely indicating a read error. CDR3 sequence (DNA): TGTGCCAGGAGTGTACAGAGGGAGCAGTTCCTC. The encoded protein is CARSVQREQFL. V gene TRBV30 combines with J gene TRBJ2-1, with D hard to call. Looked up from germline, CDR1 is GTSNPN and CDR2 is SVGIG (reference sequence). The CDR3 is 11 amino acids.

As for this clonotype: A much larger clone sits a single nucleotide away, making a read error possible. This sequence joins TRBV7-6 and TRBJ1-3, with 9 bases matching TRBD1. The CDR3 has 18 amino acids. Germline lookup yields CDR1 SGHVS and CDR2 FNYEAQ. DNA for the CDR3: TGTACCAGCAGCTCCCCGGGACAGGGTTCCTTCTCTGGAAACACCATATATTTT. Protein product: CTSSSPGQGSFSGNTIYF.

On this clonotype itself: The CDR3 ends on some other residue instead of the conserved phenylalanine or tryptophan, so this is likely a read error. The chain employs TRBV28 and TRBJ2-1; 14 nucleotides agree with TRBD2. Germline V gene lookup returns CDR1 MDHEN and CDR2 SYDVKM. Losses at the gene ends were 5 bases for V and 9 bases for J; bases not matched to a gene: 15. CDR3 length equals 18 residues. The CDR3 is CASSIPPGTSGRLVEQFL. The CDR3 region has the DNA TGTGCCAGCAGTATACCTCCTGGGACTAGCGGGAGACTGGTTGAGCAGTTCCTC.

The rearrangement links TRBV6-5 to TRBJ1-3, with TRBD1 matching over 9 bases. This CDR3 comprises 14 residues. The V and J ends lost 8 bases and 2 bases, in that order; junction bases with no gene match: 4. Germline V gene data show CDR1 as MNHEY and CDR2 as SVGAGI. The CDR3 loop is CASGGTGTGNTIYF. DNA for the CDR3: TGTGCCAGCGGCGGGACAGGGACTGGAAACACCATATATTTT.

This clonotype was seen at least ten times. The V and J genes are TRBV10-1 and TRBJ2-3, with D possibly called TRBD1 or TRBD2 (5 bases each). Deletions cut 4 bases from V and 2 bases from J, with 10 bases between. Germline CDR1 WNHNN, CDR2 SYGVQD (reference sequence). CDR3 size: 14 residues. CDR3: CASSAEGLTDTQYF. In DNA, the CDR3 is TGCGCCAGCAGTGCCGAGGGGCTCACAGATACGCAGTATTTT.

On this clonotype: A much bigger clone sits one base away, suggesting this may be a read error. The chain has TRBV19 and TRBJ2-2; 7 bases map to TRBD2. The germline V gene has CDR1 LNHDA and CDR2 SQIVND (reference sequence). The CDR3 is 15 residues long. The CDR3 loop is CASSTRTSNTGELSF. CDR3 in DNA: TGTGCCAGTAGTACCCGGACTAGTAACACCGGGGAGCTGTCTTTT. Looking up the rest from reference TRBV19 and TRBJ2-2 gives the full variable domain: DGGITQSPKYLFRKEGQNVTLSCEQNLNHDAMYWYRQDPGQGLRLIYYSQIVNDFQKGDIAEGYSVSREKKESFPLTVTSAQKNPTAFYLCASSTRTSNTGELSFGEGSRLTVL.